This T cell receptor (beta chain) originates from a study of blood T cell repertoires in COVID-19 (TCRdb year 2020). As for the study more broadly: Samples covering the acute and convalescent phases of COVID-19 were provided by collaborators in the United States, Italy and Spain. The prospective study material was composed of cDNA or gDNA derived from T cells, B-cell-depleted T cells, or PBMCs. Subjects who had been exposed to COVID-19, were actively infected with it, or had recovered from it provided the deeply sampled blood TCRbeta repertoires that made up the dataset. The repertoires were released in a freely available public database intended as a resource for research on the immune response to SARS-CoV-2. Samples came from the ongoing ImmuneRACE study (first 160 participants) plus 1,254 subjects from 6 global collaborators. The sample metadata nearly always contained a de-identified subject ID, COVID-19 status, age in years and sex. Where HLA class I and class II types were available, the types were taken from metadata supplied by the sample provider, not from assay-based typing. What the research found in general, with its limitations: The quantity of clinical and demographic metadata differed by source and by participant and was supplied without curation.

Whole blood was collected in K2EDTA tubes by collaborating institutions according to the institutions' own protocols. For TCRbeta analysis, collaborators shipped samples as frozen whole blood, isolated PBMCs, or DNA extracted from either of those sample types. Concerning this clone itself: Its target antigen remains unknown. No qualities accompany the bases; no much larger clone lies one base away.

The immunoSEQ Assay, a bias-controlled multiplex PCR, was used to amplify TCRbeta CDR3 regions from genomic DNA. The published analysis was carried out like this. Nucleated cell counts per sample were estimated from amplification of reference gene primers within the assay. Sequence reads were collapsed and filtered to measure the absolute abundance of every unique TCRbeta CDR3 rearrangement. Productive Simpson clonality was computed per sample as the square root of Simpson's diversity index over productive rearrangements. TCRdb mirrors the immuneACCESS table, restricted to in-frame sequences. Some clones are absent from its copies; in checked studies, under half trace to an unresolved V gene, and the reason for the others is unknown. V and J calls plus clone size are reproduced from that table; the DNA served to infer D and trimming. This sample lists about 360,000 clones; over 70% were detected once. Jointly, the top ten make up roughly 3% of the sample.

Ends trimmed: V by 2 bases, J by 9 bases; bases unmatched to a gene: 7. The CDR3 covers 16 residues, taking in both the cysteine and the phenylalanine. Only CDR3 DNA remains: 48 bases, in frame from the first base. The germline V gene (reference sequence) specifies GTSNPN as CDR1 and SVGIG as CDR2. This receptor was identified in a young man with active or convalescent COVID-19. The chain is assembled from TRBV30 and TRBJ2-1, and 16 junction bases match TRBD2. Sequencing input: peripheral blood. The CDR3 reads as follows: CAWSPPGLAGGGEQFF. The DNA is TGTGCCTGGAGTCCGCCGGGACTAGCGGGAGGGGGTGAGCAGTTCTTC. Extended through the reference TRBV30 and TRBJ2-1 proteins, this CDR3 yields the full variable domain: SQTIHQWPATLVQPVGSPLSLECTVEGTSNPNLYWYRQAAGRGLQLLFYSVGIGQISSEVPQNLSASRPQDRQFILSSKKLLLSDSGFYLCAWSPPGLAGGGEQFFGPGTRLTVL.